The 2 T cell receptor beta chains below were found in one sample sequenced in a study of persistence of HIV-infected CD4 T cells. The antigens of these receptors remain unknown. This was the immunoSEQ version 4 assay in survey mode. Profiled with immunoSEQ multiplex PCR; TCRdb holds only in-frame clones, not every one. The top ten hold roughly 19% of the sample, which has 6,000 to 9,500 clones, less than 70% seen once. The stimulus was lysate of CMV-infected fibroblasts, 9 to 10 ug/mL. Sorting selected CD4+ T cells upregulating both CD40 ligand and CD69. The source was CD4+ T cells sorted from PBMCs after roughly 18-hour stimulation, collected from a patient who received antiretroviral therapy. Receptors originate from an adult man with HIV who was CMV-seropositive.

The chain has TRBV18 and TRBJ2-7; TRBD2 matches at 8 bases. Looked up from germline, CDR1 is KGHSH and CDR2 is LQKENI. CDR3 length: 16 amino acids. V lost 3 bases, J lost 0 bases, and 7 bases stayed unmatched. The CDR3 DNA reads as TGTGCCAGCTCACCTGCCTTAGCGGGATCCTCCTACGAGCAGTACTTC. As protein: CASSPALAGSSYEQYF.

The gene calls are TRBV24-1 and TRBJ2-1, with TRBD1 as a possible D gene (7 bases). This CDR3 has 15 residues. Trimming cost V 2 bases and J 4 bases, with 11 bases left between them. Germline V gives CDR1 KGHDR, CDR2 SFDVKD. The CDR3 DNA sequence: TGTGCCACCAGTGATTCAGGGGGGAATTACAATGAGCAGTTCTTC. Translating gives CATSDSGGNYNEQFF.